Given below is one T cell receptor (beta chain) in context. This record belongs to a study of blood T cell repertoires in COVID-19. Study as a whole: Acute-phase and convalescent COVID-19 samples originated in the United States, Italy and Spain. T cells, B-cell-depleted T cells, or PBMCs provided the cDNA or gDNA that served as material.

The CDR3 sequence is 15 residues long. CDR1 is LNHNV and CDR2 is YYDKDF in the germline V gene (reference sequence). Trimming shortened V by 3 bases and J by 0 bases, and 8 bases separated the two germline ends. In the original workflow: Nucleated cell counts were estimated from reference gene primer amplification. Repertoires were generated with immunoSEQ multiplex PCR, while TCRdb's copy carries only in-frame clones and drops some. D and trimming were read from the DNA, whereas the V and J calls and clone size are those reported in that table. The profile shows about 190,000 clones, over 70% of them singletons.

V is TRBV15 and J is TRBJ1-4, with D unresolved. The TCR comes from a man in his sixties with active or convalescent COVID-19. The sample consisted of peripheral blood. CDR3 amino acids: CATSRGLATNEKLFF. The CDR3 DNA is TGTGCCACCAGCAGGGGCCTTGCAACTAATGAAAAACTGTTTTTT.